The 32 T cell receptor beta chains in this list originate from one sample, sequenced in a study of naive and memory T cell subsets (dated by TCRdb to about 2017). Preparation of the library involved UMI-ligation and nested PCR. Sequencer: Illumina MiSeq. An equimolar mix of two oligonucleotides covering both TRBC1 and TRBC2 was used as the beta constant-region primer. The public sequencing data were trimmed at Q25 with fastp and processed into clonotypes with MiXCR by TCRdb, which kept only in-frame beta chains. One record per CDR3 amino acid sequence lists the most common genes and DNA. In all, the sample holds tens of thousands of distinct CDR3 sequences, and about an eighth of those were seen once. The ten most abundant clones make up 22% of the sample. Sequenced input: effector memory CD4+ T cells from blood. Per the publication, the cell subset or site label means: effector memory, CD45RA- CD27-. The receptors were gathered from a human donor in good health.

The chain is built from TRBV3-1 and TRBJ2-6, with 10 positions matching TRBD1. The germline gives CDR1 LGHDT, CDR2 YNNKEL (reference sequence). This CDR3 has 18 amino acids. The trim removed 4 bases at V and 2 bases at J, leaving 8 bases unmatched. The CDR3 DNA is TGTGCCAGCAGCCCGTCAGACAGGGGGCTCGCTGGGGCCAACGTCCTGACTTTC. Its translation is CASSPSDRGLAGANVLTF. Complete variable domain (other parts from reference TRBV3-1 and TRBJ2-6): DTAVSQTPKYLVTQMGNDKSIKCEQNLGHDTMYWYKQDSKKFLKIMFSYNNKELIINETVPNRFSPKSPDKAHLNLHINSLELGDSAVYFCASSPSDRGLAGANVLTFGAGSRLTVL.

This clonotype has at least ten counts. This chain connects TRBV9 to TRBJ2-1; D is possibly TRBD2 (5 bases). The CDR3 covers 14 residues. Germline CDR1 and CDR2: SGDLS and YYNGEE. Trimming took 0 bases from V and 9 from J, leaving 13 bases between them. The DNA for the CDR3 is TGTGCCAGCAGCGTAGATCTAGTCCGGGGTGAGCAGTTCTTC. Protein sequence: CASSVDLVRGEQFF.

There are a few counts of this clonotype. J is TRBJ1-1 and V is TRBV7-2; D gene unclear. This CDR3 has 13 amino acids. Germline CDR1 is SGHTA and CDR2 is FQGNSA. Trimming stripped 3 bases from V and 1 base from J, with 6 bases between. The CDR3 is CASSFNRNTEAFF. The CDR3 region has the DNA TGTGCCAGCAGCTTCAACAGGAACACTGAAGCTTTCTTT.

This clonotype showed up just a few times. CDR3 loop: CASSYGTEQYYGYTF. The DNA for the CDR3 is TGTGCCAGCAGCTATGGGACAGAACAATATTATGGCTACACCTTC. V usage is TRBV7-2 and J usage is TRBJ1-2, with 7 bases identical to TRBD1. The CDR3 extends over 15 amino acids. V trimming: 4 bases; J trimming: 5 bases; junction bases outside the gene matches: 10. Per germline, CDR1 SGHTA and CDR2 FQGNSA. The full variable domain, completed using reference TRBV7-2 and TRBJ1-2, is GAGVSQSPSNKVTEKGKDVELRCDPISGHTALYWYRQSLGQGLEFLIYFQGNSAPDKSGLPSDRFSAERTGGSVSTLTIQRTQQEDSAVYLCASSYGTEQYYGYTFGSGTRLTVV.

This clonotype was recorded at least ten times. The rearrangement links TRBV6-5 to TRBJ2-3; maybe TRBD1 (5 bases). The CDR3 runs to 13 residues. V was shortened by 0 bases and J by 7 bases, with 8 bases between the two germline ends. CDR1 is MNHEY and CDR2 is SVGAGI in the germline V gene. The CDR3 loop reads CASSYSTEHTQYF. The CDR3 DNA reads as TGTGCCAGCAGTTACTCGACAGAACATACGCAGTATTTT.

V gene TRBV28 combines with J gene TRBJ1-3; D is perhaps TRBD1 (5 bases). The germline V and J ends were trimmed by 2 bases and 4 bases, with 12 bases remaining between them. Germline V gene sequence: CDR1 MDHEN, CDR2 SYDVKM. The CDR3 consists of 15 residues. The CDR3 coding sequence is TGTGCCAGCAGTTTAACGGGGGTACTGGGAAACACCATATATTTT. Amino acids: CASSLTGVLGNTIYF.

This clonotype was seen only a few times. The chain has TRBV12-3 or TRBV12-4 and TRBJ1-2; D gene uncertain. The V end lost 6 bases, the J end lost 5 bases, and 13 bases lay between the germline ends. This CDR3 comprises 13 residues. This CDR3 reads CASSVNPVYGYTF. The DNA for the CDR3 is TGTGCCAGCAGCGTCAATCCCGTATATGGCTACACCTTC.

This chain uses TRBV18 with TRBJ2-5; D unresolved. Looked up from germline, CDR1 is KGHSH and CDR2 is LQKENI. The CDR3 covers 14 residues. Between the trimmed V and J ends, which lost 0 bases and 5 bases, there was a span of 10 bases. CDR3 nucleotide sequence: TGTGCCAGCTCACCACCCGAATTGGTTGAGACCCAGTACTTC. The encoded protein is CASSPPELVETQYF.

In its sample, this clonotype was seen a few times. The chain combines TRBV7-2 with TRBJ2-5; TRBD1 aligns across 8 bases. V shed 1 base and J 2 bases; nucleotides not matched to a gene: 3. The CDR3 contains 15 residues. Germline CDR1 is SGHTA and CDR2 is FQGNSA. The CDR3, as DNA: TGTGCCAGCAGCTTAGGGACAGGGTATCAAGAGACCCAGTACTTC. It specifies CASSLGTGYQETQYF.

With respect to this clonotype: Possible read error: a much larger clone is one base away. This CDR3 fails to terminate in the conserved phenylalanine or tryptophan, so it likely reflects a read error. The chain is built from TRBV10-3 and TRBJ1-2; TRBD1 is a possible D gene (6 bases). The CDR3 is made up of 13 amino acids. Trimming left V 7 bases short and J 5 bases short, with 14 bases between. In germline, CDR1 is ENHRY, CDR2 SYGVKD. CDR3 nucleotide sequence: TGTGCCATCACCAGGGAAGGGACATATGGCTACACCTCC. Translating it yields CAITREGTYGYTS.

In its sample, this clonotype ranks as medium-sized. This chain joins TRBV15 and TRBJ1-4; D not resolved. Germline-derived CDR1 and CDR2 are LNHNV and YYDKDF (reference sequence). Trimming removed 4 bases at V and 8 bases at J, with 14 bases between. This CDR3 spans 14 amino acids. DNA of the CDR3: TGTGCCACCAGCACCACTAATGGCGGAGAAAAACTGTTTTTT. As protein: CATSTTNGGEKLFF.

Judged by abundance, this clonotype is medium-sized. The rearrangement links TRBV10-3 to TRBJ2-7; D is tentatively TRBD1 or TRBD2 (5 bases each). In germline, CDR1 is ENHRY, CDR2 SYGVKD. The V end was cut by 10 bases, the J end by 6 bases, with 22 bases between. The CDR3 covers 14 residues. CDR3 DNA: TGTGCCACATCACTCGAGGGACCCCCCACCGAGCAGTACTTC. Its translation: CATSLEGPPTEQYF.

The chain has TRBV19 and TRBJ1-1; 9 positions match TRBD1. CDR3 size: 14 residues. The V segment lost 0 bases and the J segment 11 bases; nucleotides outside the gene matches: 7. The germline V gene has CDR1 LNHDA and CDR2 SQIVND (reference sequence). The CDR3 here is CASSIDLGQGGAFF. For the CDR3, the DNA is TGTGCCAGTAGTATAGATTTGGGACAGGGAGGCGCTTTCTTT.

There are a few counts of this clonotype. This sequence joins TRBV20-1 and TRBJ2-7, with D perhaps TRBD2 (6 bases). The germline V and J ends were trimmed by 3 bases and 7 bases, with 25 bases remaining between them. CDR1 is DFQATT, CDR2 SNEGSKA, per germline (reference sequence). The CDR3 sequence is 16 residues long. The CDR3 sequence: CSARGFQAGSGDEQYF. The CDR3 nucleotides are TGCAGTGCTAGGGGATTCCAAGCAGGGTCGGGAGATGAGCAGTACTTC.

This clonotype was counted only a few times. This chain uses TRBV28 with TRBJ1-4; 8 bases fit TRBD1. The CDR3 is made up of 15 amino acids. The germline V gene has CDR1 MDHEN and CDR2 SYDVKM. J lost 4 bases, V lost 6 bases, and 7 bases had no gene match. This CDR3 reads CASREQGDHNEKLFF. The CDR3 region has the DNA TGTGCCAGCAGAGAACAGGGGGACCATAATGAAAAACTGTTTTTT.

The sample holds a few counts of this clonotype. The chain links TRBV27 to TRBJ2-2; 7 bases align to TRBD1. With V trimmed by 3 bases and J by 2 bases, 9 bases remained unmatched. The CDR3 loop spans 17 amino acids. The V gene's germline CDR1 is MNHEY and CDR2 SMNVEV (reference sequence). CDR3 DNA: TGTGCCAGCAGTTTCCGTTCGACAGGGATTAACACCGGGGAGCTGTTTTTT. Its protein is CASSFRSTGINTGELFF.

This rearrangement joins TRBV4-1 to TRBJ2-3; D unresolved. The CDR3 spans 17 residues. The germline V gene has CDR1 MGHRA and CDR2 YSYEKL. Between the trimmed V and J ends, which lost 8 bases and 3 bases, there was a span of 24 bases. CDR3 residues: CASRPFFLGLRTDTQYF. CDR3 sequence (DNA): TGCGCCAGCCGCCCGTTCTTTTTGGGCCTTAGAACAGATACGCAGTATTTT.

In its sample, this clonotype was seen many times. The chain has TRBV18 and TRBJ2-7; D is perhaps TRBD2 (5 bases). V was shortened by 3 bases and J by 1 base, with 10 bases between the two germline ends. Germline CDR1 reads KGHSH; CDR2 reads LQKENI. CDR3 size: 14 residues. CDR3 coding DNA: TGTGCCAGCTCACCGACTACTTTATCCTACGAGCAGTACTTC. Its translation is CASSPTTLSYEQYF.

The rearrangement joins TRBV20-1 to TRBJ2-3; 15 nucleotides agree with TRBD2. V dropped 5 bases and J dropped 6; count of bases not matched to a gene: 6. This CDR3 has 15 residues. CDR1 DFQATT and CDR2 SNEGSKA come from the germline V gene (reference sequence). The CDR3 here is CSAQRTSGRADTQYF. CDR3 bases: TGCAGTGCTCAAAGGACTAGCGGGAGGGCGGATACGCAGTATTTT.

This clonotype was seen a handful of times. The chain links TRBV9 to TRBJ1-2, with D perhaps TRBD1 (5 bases). Germline loops: CDR1 SGDLS, CDR2 YYNGEE. CDR3 length: 13 residues. Trimming took off 3 bases at V and 11 bases at J, with 17 bases between the two ends. This CDR3 is CASSGGRRQGYTF. The CDR3, as DNA: TGTGCCAGCAGCGGTGGGCGACGGCAGGGATACACCTTC.

CDR3 nucleotide sequence: TGTGCCAGCAGCTGGTCGGAGGGGGCAGGCACTGAAGCTTTCTTT. Protein product: CASSWSEGAGTEAFF. V usage is TRBV7-9 and J usage is TRBJ1-1; 7 positions match TRBD1. CDR1 and CDR2 from the germline V gene are SEHNR and FQNEAQ (reference sequence). This CDR3 spans 15 amino acids. V lost 4 bases and J lost 4; bases outside the gene matches: 9.

This clonotype appeared a few times. V is TRBV12-3 or TRBV12-4 and J is TRBJ1-4; D is unresolved. The length of the CDR3 is 14 residues. V was pared by 6 bases and J by 3 bases, with 11 bases between. CDR3 region: CASSAGWANEKLFF. The CDR3 bases are TGTGCCAGCAGCGCGGGGTGGGCTAATGAAAAACTGTTTTTT.

This sequence joins TRBV7-9 and TRBJ2-1, with unresolved D. This CDR3 is 13 amino acids long. The germline CDR1 and CDR2 sequences are SEHNR and FQNEAQ (reference sequence). V was trimmed by 4 bases and J by 4 bases, leaving 8 bases between them. The CDR3 DNA reads as TGTGCCAGCAGCTGTGGGTGGTACAATGAGCAGTTCTTC. Translated: CASSCGWYNEQFF.

This clonotype was seen more than once but under ten times. The V gene is TRBV24-1, the J gene TRBJ2-5, with 9 bases fitting TRBD1. This CDR3 spans 15 amino acids. With 3 bases clipped from V and 3 bases from J, the junction kept 4 bases outside the gene matches. Germline V CDR1 and CDR2: KGHDR, SFDVKD. CDR3 sequence reads: CATSDPGTGKETQYF. Written as DNA, the CDR3 is TGTGCCACCAGTGATCCCGGGACAGGGAAAGAGACCCAGTACTTC.

The chain links TRBV6-1 to TRBJ2-3; a possible D gene is TRBD1 (6 bases). V was cut by 4 bases and J by 6 bases, with 17 bases left in between. Germline V gene lookup returns CDR1 MNHNS and CDR2 SASEGT. This CDR3 spans 15 amino acids. CDR3 sequence reads: CASSVMGADADTQYF. As DNA, the CDR3 is TGTGCCAGCAGTGTCATGGGGGCGGACGCGGATACGCAGTATTTT.

The rearrangement links TRBV24-1 to TRBJ2-6; D is perhaps TRBD1 (6 bases). Germline V CDR1 and CDR2: KGHDR, SFDVKD. The CDR3 has 16 amino acids. Trimming stripped 0 bases from V and 2 bases from J, with 7 bases between. This chain's CDR3 is CATSDLEGAGANVLTF. The DNA of the CDR3 is TGTGCCACCAGTGATTTGGAGGGGGCTGGGGCCAACGTCCTGACTTTC.

The rearrangement joins TRBV18 to TRBJ2-1; 10 bases match TRBD2. V was clipped by 3 bases and J by 0 bases; unmatched bases: 2. Germline V gives CDR1 KGHSH, CDR2 LQKENI. This CDR3 contains 16 residues. The CDR3 is CASSPPSGSSYNEQFF. Written as DNA, the CDR3 is TGTGCCAGCTCACCGCCTAGCGGGAGCTCCTACAATGAGCAGTTCTTC.

This rearrangement joins TRBV5-4 to TRBJ2-7; 15 bases align to TRBD2. The ends lost 4 bases at V and 2 bases at J; junction bases unmatched: 10. Germline assignment: CDR1 SGHNT and CDR2 YYREEE (reference sequence). The CDR3 covers 18 residues. CDR3 DNA sequence: TGTGCCAGCAGCCTGGGACTAGCGGGAGGCTCGGGAACCTACGAGCAGTACTTC. Protein sequence: CASSLGLAGGSGTYEQYF. Combining the CDR3 with reference TRBV5-4 and TRBJ2-7 gives the whole variable domain ETGVTQSPTHLIKTRGQQVTLRCSSQSGHNTVSWYQQALGQGPQFIFQYYREEENGRGNFPPRFSGLQFPNYSSELNVNALELDDSALYLCASSLGLAGGSGTYEQYFGPGTRLTVT.

This chain joins TRBV18 and TRBJ2-5; D gene ambiguous. The V and J ends lost 2 bases and 3 bases respectively, with 7 bases between them. The V gene's germline CDR1 is KGHSH and CDR2 LQKENI. The CDR3 is 13 amino acids. CDR3 DNA sequence: TGTGCCAGCTCACCATTGATGAAAGAGACCCAGTACTTC. Translating it yields CASSPLMKETQYF.

V and J are TRBV20-1 and TRBJ1-4; TRBD1 is a possible D gene (6 bases). Trimming shortened V by 0 bases and J by 4 bases, and 12 bases separated the two germline ends. The CDR3 runs 15 residues. The V gene's germline CDR1 is DFQATT and CDR2 SNEGSKA (reference sequence). Written as DNA, the CDR3 is TGCAGTGCTAGAGAAAATAAGGGACATAATGAAAAACTGTTTTTT. Protein product: CSARENKGHNEKLFF.

This clonotype was seen more than once but under ten times. The J gene is TRBJ2-3, the V gene TRBV7-7, with TRBD2 matching 10 bases. The CDR3 totals 15 residues. The ends lost 4 bases at V and 1 base at J; junction bases unmatched: 2. Germline lookup yields CDR1 SSHAT and CDR2 FNYEAQ (reference sequence). The chain's CDR3 is CASSSGTSGTDTQYF. The CDR3 nucleotides are TGTGCCAGCAGCTCCGGGACTAGCGGCACAGATACGCAGTATTTT. Looking up the rest from reference TRBV7-7 and TRBJ2-3 gives the full variable domain: GAGVSQSPRYKVTKRGQDVTLRCDPISSHATLYWYQQALGQGPEFLTYFNYEAQPDKSGLPSDRFSAERPEGSISTLTIQRTEQRDSAMYRCASSSGTSGTDTQYFGPGTRLTVL.

A few counts support this clonotype. The chain couples TRBV5-4 to TRBJ2-3, with D unresolved. Germline V gene data show CDR1 as SGHNT and CDR2 as YYREEE (reference sequence). V lost 4 bases and J 2 bases, leaving 11 bases between the germline ends. The CDR3 has 14 residues. CDR3 in amino acids: CASSPRSDTDTQYF. The CDR3 coding sequence is TGTGCCAGCAGCCCACGGTCGGACACAGATACGCAGTATTTT.